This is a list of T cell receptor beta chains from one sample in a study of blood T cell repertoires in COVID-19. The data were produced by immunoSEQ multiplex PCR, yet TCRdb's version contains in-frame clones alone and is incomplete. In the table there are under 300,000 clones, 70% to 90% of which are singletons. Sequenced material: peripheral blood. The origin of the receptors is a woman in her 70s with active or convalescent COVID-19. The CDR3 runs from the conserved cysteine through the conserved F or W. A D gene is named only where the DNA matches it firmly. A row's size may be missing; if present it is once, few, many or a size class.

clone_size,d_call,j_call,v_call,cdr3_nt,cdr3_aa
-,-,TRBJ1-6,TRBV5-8,TGTGCCAGCAGCTTGGGGGGCCCCGTTGGTTCACCCCTCCACTTT,CASSLGGPVGSPLHF
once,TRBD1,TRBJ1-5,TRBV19,TGTGCCAGTAGCGCAGACAGGGCAAATCAGCCCCAGCATTTT,CASSADRANQPQHF
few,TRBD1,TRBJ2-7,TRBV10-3,TGTGCCATCAGTGAGTCGATAGGGACAGTCCCCTACGAGCAGTACTTC,CAISESIGTVPYEQYF
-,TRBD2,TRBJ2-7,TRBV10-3,TGTGCCATCAGTGTAGCCGGGACTACCGAGCAGTACTTC,CAISVAGTTEQYF
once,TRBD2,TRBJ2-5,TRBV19,TGTGCCAGCCGGGAGGGGGGGAGTGCAGAGACCCAGTACTTC,CASREGGSAETQYF
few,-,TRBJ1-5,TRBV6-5,TGTGCCAGCGGGAGGACACCTAATCAGCCCCAGCATTTT,CASGRTPNQPQHF
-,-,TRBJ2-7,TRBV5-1,TGCGCCAGCAGCTTGGATATCGGGGACGAGCAGTACTTC,CASSLDIGDEQYF
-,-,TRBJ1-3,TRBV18,TGTGCCAGCTCACCCGGACAGAGCTCTGGAAACACCATATATTTT,CASSPGQSSGNTIYF
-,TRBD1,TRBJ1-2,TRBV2,TGTGCCAGCAGTTTACAGGGGGCACGTTATGGCTACACCTTC,CASSLQGARYGYTF
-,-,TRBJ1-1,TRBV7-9,TGTGCCAGCAGCGCGTGGGGGCACAAGAACACTGAAGCTTTCTTT,CASSAWGHKNTEAFF
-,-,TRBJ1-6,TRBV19,TGTGCCAGTAGCGTTCGAGGGGGTTCACCCCTCCACTTT,CASSVRGGSPLHF
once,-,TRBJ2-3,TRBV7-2,TGTGCCAGCAGCCCTCAAGTTGCGGTCACAGATACGCAGTATTTT,CASSPQVAVTDTQYF
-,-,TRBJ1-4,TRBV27,TGTGCCAGCAGAGATCCGGGGAGGGAAAAACTGTTTTTT,CASRDPGREKLFF
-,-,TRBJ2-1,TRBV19,TGTGCCAGTAGTATGCGGGGGCCTTTCAATGAGCAGTTCTTC,CASSMRGPFNEQFF
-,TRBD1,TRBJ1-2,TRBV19,TGTGCCAGCAGAAATGTAGGGGGCGACTATGGCTACACCTTC,CASRNVGGDYGYTF
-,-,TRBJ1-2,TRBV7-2,TGTGCCAGCAGCTTAGAGGGATCAAGGACAGATAATGGCTACACCTTC,CASSLEGSRTDNGYTF
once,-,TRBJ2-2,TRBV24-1,TGTGCCACCTCCCGGACCGGGGAGCTGTTTTTT,CATSRTGELFF
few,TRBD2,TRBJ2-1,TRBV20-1,TGCAGTGGAGCGGGGAACAATGAGCAGTTCTTC,CSGAGNNEQFF
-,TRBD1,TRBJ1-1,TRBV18,TGTGCCAGCTCACCACGGGACAGGGGGCGCGGACTGAACACTGAAGCTTTCTTT,CASSPRDRGRGLNTEAFF
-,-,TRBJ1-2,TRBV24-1,TGTGCCACCAGTGATTTGAACAGCCCCTATGGCTACACCTTC,CATSDLNSPYGYTF
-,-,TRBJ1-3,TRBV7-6,TGTGCCAGCAGCCTACAGGGATCTACCTTCTCTGGAAACACCATATATTTT,CASSLQGSTFSGNTIYF
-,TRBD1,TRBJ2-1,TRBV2,TGTGCCAGCCACCAGTGGGGACAGGGGAGCTCCTACAATGAGCAGTTCTTC,CASHQWGQGSSYNEQFF
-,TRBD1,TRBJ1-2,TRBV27,TGTGCCAGCAGTTTCTCCCCCGGGACAGGGGGCAACTATGGCTACACCTTC,CASSFSPGTGGNYGYTF